The 29 T cell receptor beta chains presented below share a single source sample, sequenced in a study of cytomegalovirus exposure and HLA in healthy donors (dated by TCRdb to 2016 to 2017). The receptor library was made with the immunoSEQ multiplex PCR assay. The multiplex PCR relied on a mix of 60 forward primers for TCR Vbeta segments and 13 reverse primers for TCR Jbeta segments. TCRdb's version of the immuneACCESS table is confined to in-frame rearrangements and falls short of the full clone set. An unresolved V gene accounts for under half of the shortfall where checked; the remainder is of unknown origin. The sample table contains roughly 120,000 clones; only one count was recorded for under 85% of them. Of the sample, 7.7% falls within the top ten clones. Input material: PBMCs. Every receptor here comes from a woman aged 45-65 years in good health and CMV-seropositive.

This clone was counted a few times. The chain links TRBV7-3 to TRBJ2-2; 10 bases are a match to TRBD1. The CDR3 is 17 amino acids. With 0 bases clipped from V and 5 bases from J, the junction kept 6 bases outside the gene matches. CDR1 SGHTA and CDR2 FQGTGA come from the germline V gene. The CDR3 loop reads CASSLTRDRGRTGELFF. CDR3 in DNA: TGTGCCAGCAGCTTAACTCGAGACAGGGGGCGGACCGGGGAGCTGTTTTTT.

The V gene is TRBV9, the J gene TRBJ1-2; 9 nucleotides match TRBD1. The CDR3 is made up of 17 amino acids. The V segment lost 2 bases and the J segment 6 bases; nucleotides outside the gene matches: 14. CDR1 and CDR2 (germline): SGDLS, YYNGEE. CDR3 residues: CASSVLGTGSSMDGYTF. The CDR3 coding sequence is TGTGCCAGCAGCGTCCTCGGGACAGGGAGCTCTATGGATGGCTACACCTTC.

V and J are TRBV7-6 and TRBJ2-3, with D maybe TRBD2 (6 bases). The CDR3 loop spans 15 amino acids. Trimming left V 8 bases short and J 2 bases short, with 17 bases between. Germline values: CDR1 SGHVS, CDR2 FNYEAQ. CDR3 protein: CASRGGVVDTDTQYF. The CDR3 DNA sequence: TGTGCCAGCCGGGGCGGGGTGGTGGACACAGATACGCAGTATTTT.

DNA of the CDR3: TGTGCCAGCAGCTTTCCAGGGGGAGCCGGCTACACCTTC. The encoded protein is CASSFPGGAGYTF. The J gene is TRBJ1-2, the V gene TRBV11-1; TRBD1 aligns across 7 bases. Germline V CDR1 and CDR2: SGHAT, FQDESV (reference sequence). CDR3 size: 13 residues. The J segment lost 8 bases and the V segment lost 3 bases, leaving 6 bases of the junction unmatched.

The rearrangement uses TRBV19 and TRBJ1-1; 8 nucleotides agree with TRBD1. The CDR3 is 15 amino acids. The V segment lost 5 bases and the J segment 4 bases; nucleotides outside the gene matches: 9. Germline CDR1 is LNHDA and CDR2 is SQIVND (reference sequence). CDR3 DNA: TGTGCCAGTAGTGTCCTACAGGGGGTTTTCACTGAAGCTTTCTTT. Translation: CASSVLQGVFTEAFF. Variable domain in full (rest from reference TRBV19 and TRBJ1-1): DGGITQSPKYLFRKEGQNVTLSCEQNLNHDAMYWYRQDPGQGLRLIYYSQIVNDFQKGDIAEGYSVSREKKESFPLTVTSAQKNPTAFYLCASSVLQGVFTEAFFGQGTRLTVV.

The V and J genes are TRBV29-1 and TRBJ1-2; 11 bases match TRBD1. Germline V lookup: CDR1 SQVTM, CDR2 ANQGSEA. The CDR3 is 16 amino acids. V lost 2 bases to trimming and J lost 6 bases; unmatched junction nucleotides: 11. The CDR3 DNA sequence: TGCAGCGTTGAACGGACGGCGGGACAGGGGGGTGATGGCTACACCTTC. Translated, it gives CSVERTAGQGGDGYTF.

The CDR3 sequence is CASSFSGLAGGPRSYNEQFF. The CDR3 DNA sequence: TGTGCCAGCAGTTTCTCGGGACTAGCGGGGGGGCCGAGGTCCTACAATGAGCAGTTCTTC. The chain has TRBV11-3 and TRBJ2-1; 16 bases match TRBD2. V lost 6 bases, J lost 1 base, and 12 bases stayed unmatched. Germline values: CDR1 SGHNT, CDR2 YENEEA. This CDR3 spans 20 amino acids.

The chain combines TRBV9 with TRBJ2-7; a possible D gene is TRBD1 (5 bases). Deletions cut 4 bases from V and 3 bases from J, with 14 bases between. This CDR3 is 14 amino acids long. CDR1 and CDR2 (germline): SGDLS, YYNGEE. CDR3 DNA: TGTGCCAGCAGCCCTTTCGACAGTTACTACGAGCAGTACTTC. It encodes CASSPFDSYYEQYF.

This clone appeared a few times. The chain carries TRBV6-1 and TRBJ1-5; no reliable D call. Per the germline V gene, CDR1 is MNHNS and CDR2 is SASEGT. V lost 5 bases to trimming and J lost 0 bases, with 11 bases between them. The CDR3 runs 15 residues. The CDR3 loop is CASSLDGYSNQPQHF. In nucleotides, the CDR3 is TGTGCCAGCAGTCTAGACGGGTATAGCAATCAGCCCCAGCATTTT.

This clone was detected only a few times. The chain has TRBV27 and TRBJ1-5, with D maybe TRBD1 (5 bases). Germline CDR1 reads MNHEY; CDR2 reads SMNVEV (reference sequence). The CDR3 contains 15 residues. The V and J ends lost 2 bases and 7 bases respectively, with 15 bases between them. CDR3 in DNA: TGTGCCAGCAGTTTACGTGGGGGGAGGGGACAGCCCCAGCATTTT. Amino acids: CASSLRGGRGQPQHF.

This clone was detected only a few times. The chain joins TRBV2 to TRBJ1-5; D perhaps matches TRBD1 (6 bases). The CDR3 runs to 13 residues. Deletions cut 6 bases from V and 6 bases from J, with 12 bases between. Germline CDR1 SNHLY, CDR2 FYNNEI. The CDR3 DNA follows: TGTGCCAGCAGCCCAGGGGAAGGTCAGCCCCAGCATTTT. Residues: CASSPGEGQPQHF.

The V and J genes are TRBV19 and TRBJ2-5; 10 bases agree with TRBD2. This CDR3 spans 15 amino acids. The germline gives CDR1 LNHDA, CDR2 SQIVND (reference sequence). The trim removed 3 bases at V and 5 bases at J, leaving 6 bases unmatched. The CDR3 nucleotides are TGTGCCAGTAGTATCGGCCTAGCGGGAGCTGAGACCCAGTACTTC. It translates to CASSIGLAGAETQYF.

With respect to this clone: The CDR3 ends on some other residue instead of the conserved phenylalanine or tryptophan, so this is likely a read error. V and J are TRBV5-8 and TRBJ2-3, with a possible D match to TRBD2 (5 bases). CDR3 size: 15 residues. Germline V gene data show CDR1 as SGHTS and CDR2 as YDEGEE. V shed 1 base and J shed 0 bases, with 9 bases lying between them. CDR3 region: CASSLLRTSTDTQYL. The DNA of the CDR3 is TGTGCCAGCAGCTTGCTCCGGACTAGCACAGATACGCAGTATCTT.

This chain connects TRBV10-3 to TRBJ2-5; 8 bases match TRBD1. V dropped 4 bases and J dropped 4; count of bases not matched to a gene: 17. Germline V gene lookup returns CDR1 ENHRY and CDR2 SYGVKD. The CDR3 is 18 amino acids. DNA of the CDR3: TGTGCCATCAGTGGAGGGCGCCCGGGAGACAGGGGAGGAGAGACCCAGTACTTC. This encodes CAISGGRPGDRGGETQYF.

This chain links TRBV9 with TRBJ1-2; 7 nucleotides agree with TRBD1. The CDR3 consists of 15 residues. V shed 3 bases, J shed 6 bases, and the junction held 11 bases outside the gene matches. Germline-derived CDR1 and CDR2 are SGDLS and YYNGEE. The CDR3 nucleotides are TGTGCCAGCAGCGCCACGGACAGGAAAGGGAATGGCTACACCTTC. Its translation is CASSATDRKGNGYTF.

This clone was detected only a few times. The V gene is TRBV5-4, the J gene TRBJ2-5; TRBD2 agrees at 7 bases. Germline CDR1 SGHNT, CDR2 YYREEE (reference sequence). The CDR3 is 16 residues long. V lost 0 bases to trimming and J lost 5 bases; unmatched junction nucleotides: 10. The CDR3 loop reads CASSLAIEGGPETQYF. CDR3 in DNA: TGTGCCAGCAGCTTGGCAATAGAGGGAGGGCCTGAGACCCAGTACTTC.

The chain couples TRBV13 to TRBJ2-4; 8 bases map to TRBD2. Germline V lookup: CDR1 PRHDT, CDR2 FYEKMQ (reference sequence). Losses at the gene ends were 7 bases for V and 1 base for J; bases not matched to a gene: 3. The CDR3 consists of 14 residues. CDR3 in amino acids: CASTERGAKNIQYF. The CDR3 nucleotides are TGTGCCAGCACCGAGCGGGGGGCCAAAAACATTCAGTACTTC. Full variable domain (outside the CDR3, taken from reference TRBV13 and TRBJ2-4): AAGVIQSPRHLIKEKRETATLKCYPIPRHDTVYWYQQGPGQDPQFLISFYEKMQSDKGSIPDRFSAQQFSDYHSELNMSSLELGDSALYFCASTERGAKNIQYFGAGTRLSVL.

This clone has a handful of counts. CDR3 nucleotides: TGTGCCAGCAGCCCTGGGACAGACTTGGGCGAGCAGTACTTC. Residues: CASSPGTDLGEQYF. The gene calls are TRBV9 and TRBJ2-7; 7 bases are a match to TRBD1. The V gene end was trimmed by 4 bases and the J gene end by 6 bases; junction bases not matched to a gene: 10. The CDR3 runs 14 residues. Germline V gene lookup returns CDR1 SGDLS and CDR2 YYNGEE.

This clone was detected a few times. The rearrangement uses TRBV5-4 and TRBJ1-1; unclear D gene. CDR3 length equals 12 residues. Germline V gene lookup returns CDR1 SGHNT and CDR2 YYREEE (reference sequence). The germline V and J ends were trimmed by 6 bases and 0 bases, with 6 bases remaining between them. The CDR3 sequence: CASMSVNTEAFF. The CDR3 DNA reads TGTGCCAGCATGTCAGTGAACACTGAAGCTTTCTTT.

This chain links TRBV14 with TRBJ1-1; tentative D call: TRBD1 (6 bases). This CDR3 has 13 residues. The germline CDR1 and CDR2 sequences are SGHDN and FVKESK. Trimming shortened V by 4 bases and J by 7 bases, and 13 bases separated the two germline ends. In DNA, the CDR3 is TGTGCCAGCAGCCGACAGGCAAGGAGTGAAGCTTTCTTT. Translation: CASSRQARSEAFF.

The chain joins TRBV7-8 to TRBJ2-1; 12 bases are shared with TRBD2. CDR1 is SGHVS and CDR2 is FQNEAQ in the germline V gene. With V trimmed by 5 bases and J by 2 bases, 10 bases remained unmatched. This CDR3 region has 18 residues. The CDR3 is CASSTPSPSGGAYNEQFF. CDR3 DNA: TGTGCCAGCAGCACGCCGAGCCCTAGCGGGGGGGCCTACAATGAGCAGTTCTTC.

V and J are TRBV4-3 and TRBJ2-5; D might be TRBD2 (6 bases). This CDR3 is 15 amino acids long. CDR1 is LGHNA, CDR2 YSLEER, per germline. V lost 1 base to trimming and J lost 5 bases, with 14 bases between them. Written as DNA, the CDR3 is TGCGCCAGCAGCCAAGGGGCGGGGCCCGGGGAGACCCAGTACTTC. It is translated as CASSQGAGPGETQYF.

This clone was detected only once. The V call is TRBV7-9, the J call TRBJ2-2; D might be TRBD1 (5 bases). The germline V gene has CDR1 SEHNR and CDR2 FQNEAQ (reference sequence). Trimming stripped 7 bases from V and 0 bases from J, with 12 bases between. The CDR3 has 15 amino acids. The CDR3 loop reads CASTLTTANTGELFF. In DNA, the CDR3 is TGTGCCAGCACCCTGACGACAGCGAACACCGGGGAGCTGTTTTTT.

The rearrangement links TRBV4-1 to TRBJ2-6; tentatively, D is TRBD1 (6 bases). The CDR3 is 21 amino acids. Trimming pared 4 bases from V and 4 bases from J, leaving 29 bases between. Germline V gene data show CDR1 as MGHRA and CDR2 as YSYEKL. The CDR3 region has the DNA TGCGCCAGCAGCCTCCCCCTAAGCCCCCAGGGGCCTGCCAGGGGGGCCAACGTCCTGACTTTC. Protein: CASSLPLSPQGPARGANVLTF.

J is TRBJ2-5 and V is TRBV5-5; 9 bases fit TRBD2. The CDR3 is made up of 17 amino acids. The germline V gene encodes CDR1 SGHKS and CDR2 YYEKEE (reference sequence). The V and J ends lost 0 bases and 2 bases, in that order; junction bases with no gene match: 8. As DNA, the CDR3 is TGTGCCAGCAGCTTGGGCTTGCTTCTAGCGGGGCAAGAGACCCAGTACTTC. It encodes CASSLGLLLAGQETQYF.

A remark on this clone: This same CDR3 is encoded by further DNA sequences in the sample. The V and J genes are TRBV6-5 and TRBJ2-6; no definite D call. With 6 bases removed from V and 3 bases from J, the gap between germline ends came to 6 bases. This CDR3 is built from 13 residues. The germline V gene encodes CDR1 MNHEY and CDR2 SVGAGI. The CDR3 protein is CASSRSGANVLTF. As DNA, the CDR3 is TGTGCCAGCAGCCGCAGTGGGGCCAACGTCCTGACTTTC.

This clone turned up a few times. V and J are TRBV5-1 and TRBJ2-7; D might be TRBD1 (6 bases). The germline V gene encodes CDR1 SGHRS and CDR2 YFSETQ. V was pared by 4 bases and J by 7 bases, with 12 bases between. The CDR3 is 12 amino acids. The CDR3 reads CASSTRGGEQYF. The CDR3 DNA follows: TGCGCCAGCAGCACCAGGGGCGGGGAGCAGTACTTC.

CDR3 in DNA: TGTGCCAGCAGTTACTCGGGGAGCTCTGGGGCCAACGTCCTGACTTTC. Protein product: CASSYSGSSGANVLTF. V and J are TRBV6-5 and TRBJ2-6, with D perhaps matching TRBD2 (5 bases). V was cut by 0 bases and J by 0 bases, with 6 bases left in between. Germline CDR1 reads MNHEY; CDR2 reads SVGAGI. The CDR3 contains 16 residues.

The V gene is TRBV2, the J gene TRBJ1-3, with D possibly being TRBD1 (5 bases). Trimming pared 6 bases from V and 2 bases from J, leaving 17 bases between. Germline CDR1 is SNHLY and CDR2 is FYNNEI. This CDR3 has 16 residues. CDR3 residues: CASRRGEGRTGNTIYF. CDR3 bases: TGTGCCAGCAGGCGGGGCGAGGGCCGTACTGGAAACACCATATATTTT.